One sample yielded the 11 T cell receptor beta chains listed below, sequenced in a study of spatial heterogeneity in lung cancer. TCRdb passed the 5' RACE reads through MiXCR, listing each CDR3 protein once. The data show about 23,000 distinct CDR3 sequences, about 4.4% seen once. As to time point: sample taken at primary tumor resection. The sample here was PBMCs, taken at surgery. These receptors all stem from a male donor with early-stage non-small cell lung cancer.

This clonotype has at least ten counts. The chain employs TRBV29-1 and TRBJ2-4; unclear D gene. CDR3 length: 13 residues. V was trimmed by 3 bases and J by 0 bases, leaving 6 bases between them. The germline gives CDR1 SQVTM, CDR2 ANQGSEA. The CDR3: CSVDSVAKNIQYF. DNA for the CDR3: TGCAGCGTTGACAGCGTAGCCAAAAACATTCAGTACTTC.

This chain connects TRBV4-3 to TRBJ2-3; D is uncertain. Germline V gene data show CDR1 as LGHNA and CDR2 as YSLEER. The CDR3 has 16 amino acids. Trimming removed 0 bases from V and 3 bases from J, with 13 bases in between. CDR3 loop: CASSQDLMGRTDTQYF. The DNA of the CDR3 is TGCGCCAGCAGCCAAGATCTCATGGGCAGGACAGATACGCAGTATTTT.

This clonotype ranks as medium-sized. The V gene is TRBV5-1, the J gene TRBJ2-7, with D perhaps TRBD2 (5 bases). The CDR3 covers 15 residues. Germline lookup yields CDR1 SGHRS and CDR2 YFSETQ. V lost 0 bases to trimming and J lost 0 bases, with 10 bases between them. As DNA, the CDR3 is TGCGCCAGCAGCTTGGGTCAGGACTTCTCCTACGAGCAGTACTTC. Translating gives CASSLGQDFSYEQYF.

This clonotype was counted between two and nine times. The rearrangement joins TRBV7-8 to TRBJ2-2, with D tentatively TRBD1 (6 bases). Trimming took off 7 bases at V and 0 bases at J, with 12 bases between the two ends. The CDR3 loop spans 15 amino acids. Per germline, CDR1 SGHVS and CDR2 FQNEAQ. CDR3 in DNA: TGTGCCAGCATCCAGGACAGCGCGAACACCGGGGAGCTGTTTTTT. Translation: CASIQDSANTGELFF.

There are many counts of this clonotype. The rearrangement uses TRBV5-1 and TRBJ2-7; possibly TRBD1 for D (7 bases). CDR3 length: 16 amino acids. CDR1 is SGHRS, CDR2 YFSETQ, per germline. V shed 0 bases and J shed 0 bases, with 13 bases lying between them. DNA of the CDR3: TGCGCCAGCAGCTTGGGGACAGGACTATCCTCCTACGAGCAGTACTTC. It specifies CASSLGTGLSSYEQYF. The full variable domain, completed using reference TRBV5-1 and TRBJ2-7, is KAGVTQTPRYLIKTRGQQVTLSCSPISGHRSVSWYQQTPGQGLQFLFEYFSETQRNKGNFPGRFSGRQFSNSRSEMNVSTLELGDSALYLCASSLGTGLSSYEQYFGPGTRLTVT.

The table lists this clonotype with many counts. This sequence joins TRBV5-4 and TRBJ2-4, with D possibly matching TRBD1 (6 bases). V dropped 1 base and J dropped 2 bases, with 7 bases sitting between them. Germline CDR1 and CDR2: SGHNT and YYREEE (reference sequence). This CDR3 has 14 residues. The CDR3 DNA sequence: TGTGCCAGCAGCTTGACAGGGTCCAAAAACATTCAGTACTTC. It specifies CASSLTGSKNIQYF.

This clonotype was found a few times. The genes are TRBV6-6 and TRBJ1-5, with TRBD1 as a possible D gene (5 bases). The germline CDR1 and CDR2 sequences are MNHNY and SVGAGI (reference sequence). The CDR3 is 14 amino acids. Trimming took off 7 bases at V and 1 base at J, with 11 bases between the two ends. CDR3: CASTGGNSNQPQHF. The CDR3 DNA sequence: TGTGCCAGCACTGGGGGGAACAGCAATCAGCCCCAGCATTTT.

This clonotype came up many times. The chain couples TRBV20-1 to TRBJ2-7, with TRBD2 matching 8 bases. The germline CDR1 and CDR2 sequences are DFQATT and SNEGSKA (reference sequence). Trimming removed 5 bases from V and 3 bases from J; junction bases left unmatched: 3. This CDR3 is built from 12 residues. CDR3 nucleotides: TGCAGTGCTTCCGGGACTAGCTACGAGCAGTACTTC. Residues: CSASGTSYEQYF.

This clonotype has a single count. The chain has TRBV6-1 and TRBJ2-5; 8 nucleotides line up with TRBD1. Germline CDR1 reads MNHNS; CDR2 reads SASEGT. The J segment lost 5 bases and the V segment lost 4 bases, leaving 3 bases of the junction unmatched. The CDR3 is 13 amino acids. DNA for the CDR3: TGTGCCAGCAGTGCTCGGACAGGGGAGACCCAGTACTTC. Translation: CASSARTGETQYF.

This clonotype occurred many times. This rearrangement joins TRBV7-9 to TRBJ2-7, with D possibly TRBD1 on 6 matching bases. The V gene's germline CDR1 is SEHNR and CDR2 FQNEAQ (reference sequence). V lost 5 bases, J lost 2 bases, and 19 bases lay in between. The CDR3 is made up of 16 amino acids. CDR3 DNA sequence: TGTGCCAGCAGCGCCAGGAGACCGGGACAACCCTACGAGCAGTACTTC. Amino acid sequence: CASSARRPGQPYEQYF.

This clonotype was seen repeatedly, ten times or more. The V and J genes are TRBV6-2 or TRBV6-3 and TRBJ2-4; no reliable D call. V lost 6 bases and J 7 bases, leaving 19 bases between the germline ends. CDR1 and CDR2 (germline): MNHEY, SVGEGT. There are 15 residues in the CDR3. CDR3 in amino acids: CASRPGSNPANIQYF. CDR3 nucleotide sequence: TGTGCCAGCAGGCCCGGGTCAAATCCGGCGAACATTCAGTACTTC.